This TCR beta chain came from a study of blood T cell repertoires in COVID-19. Looking at the study overall: Samples representing acute and convalescent COVID-19 were sourced from the United States, Italy and Spain. T cells, B-cell-depleted T cells, or PBMCs provided the cDNA or gDNA that served as material.

Authors' processing steps: For nucleated cells, counts were estimated from reference gene primer amplification. Using immunoSEQ multiplex PCR, the repertoire was profiled, and TCRdb retains in-frame clones only, with some absent. V, J and clone size are taken as reported in that table, and D and trimming were inferred from the DNA itself. The sample lists approximately 170,000 clones; under 85% were seen once. The CDR3 runs to 15 residues. Germline CDR1 reads MGHDK; CDR2 reads SYGVNS. Trimming cost V 6 bases and J 3 bases; bases outside gene matches: 5. The V and J genes are TRBV25-1 and TRBJ2-5; 12 bases map to TRBD2. Sequenced: peripheral blood. The receptor was isolated from a woman in her seventies with COVID-19, enrolled during active disease. The CDR3 DNA is TGTGCCAGCAGCGTGACTAGCGGGAGTGAAGAGACCCAGTACTTC. As protein: CASSVTSGSEETQYF.